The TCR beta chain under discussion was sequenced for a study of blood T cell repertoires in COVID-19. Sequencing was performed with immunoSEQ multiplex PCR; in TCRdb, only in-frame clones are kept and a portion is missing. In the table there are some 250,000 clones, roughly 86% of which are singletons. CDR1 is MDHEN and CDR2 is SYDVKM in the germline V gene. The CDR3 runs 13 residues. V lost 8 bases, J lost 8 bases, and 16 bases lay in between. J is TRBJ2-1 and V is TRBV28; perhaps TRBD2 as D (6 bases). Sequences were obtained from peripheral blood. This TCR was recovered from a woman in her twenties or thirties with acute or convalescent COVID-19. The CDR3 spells CASGLGGRDEQFF. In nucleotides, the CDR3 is TGTGCCAGCGGGCTAGGAGGGCGGGATGAGCAGTTCTTC.